Listed here is a single TCR beta chain. Primers: 60 Vbeta forward and 13 Jbeta reverse. Here immunoSEQ multiplex PCR was the method, and the copy in TCRdb shows in-frame clones only, minus some. The table includes roughly 190,000 clones, more than 75% detected once. The data were obtained in a study of cytomegalovirus exposure and HLA in healthy donors. The clonotype comes from a woman between 50 and 59 years old in good health and CMV-seropositive. The source material was PBMCs.

The CDR3 bases are TGTGCCAGCAGTCGGGTGGGGGGGCCCCCAGGGCCCCAGTACTTC. This translates into CASSRVGGPPGPQYF. The chain employs TRBV6-1 and TRBJ2-5; tentative D call: TRBD2 (7 bases). Deletions cut 5 bases from V and 9 bases from J, with 22 bases between. Per germline, CDR1 MNHNS and CDR2 SASEGT. The CDR3 runs to 15 residues.